These T cell receptor beta chains were read from a single sample in a study of Ad26.COV2.S vaccination and SARS-CoV-2 variants. Libraries were prepared by immunoSEQ multiplex PCR; TCRdb keeps only in-frame clonotypes and omits some of them. The table includes more than 400,000 clones, about nine tenths detected once. This sample comprised peripheral blood, obtained in a trial of Ad26.COV2.S vaccine versus placebo. The receptors were sampled from a person between 18 and 65 years old who received the Ad26.COV2.S COVID-19 vaccine or a placebo. Both conserved end residues are part of each CDR3. A D gene is named only where the DNA matches it firmly. A clone size is listed for some rows: how often the clone was seen (once, few, many), or a class if it is expanded.

.	.	TRBV4-3	TRBJ2-7	TGCGCCAGCAGCCACTCCGGGACCGGGGACTACGAGCAGTACTTC	CASSHSGTGDYEQYF
.	TRBD2	TRBV7-6	TRBJ2-5	TGTGCCAGCAGCCTGGCGGGGGGCGAGGGGGAGACCCAGTACTTC	CASSLAGGEGETQYF
few	.	TRBV3-1/TRBV3-2	TRBJ2-7	TGTGCCAGCAGCCCTCTAGCGATTCCCTACGAGCAGTACTTC	CASSPLAIPYEQYF
.	.	TRBV15	TRBJ1-1	TGTGCCACCAGCAGAGAGGCAGGGGAAAACACTGAAGCTTTCTTT	CATSREAGENTEAFF
few	TRBD1	TRBV7-2	TRBJ1-2	TGTGCCAGCAGTGGGACAGGGGGCTATGGCTACACCTTC	CASSGTGGYGYTF
.	TRBD2	TRBV7-8	TRBJ2-1	TGTGCCAGCAGCTTAGTTGCGGGGGGCACGGACAATGAGCAGTTCTTC	CASSLVAGGTDNEQFF
.	TRBD1	TRBV5-1	TRBJ1-4	TGCGCCAGCAGCCCCGGGACAGAGGATGAAAAACTGTTTTTT	CASSPGTEDEKLFF
.	.	TRBV2	TRBJ2-7	TGTGCCAGCGGGACGCTGAGCTCCTACGAGCAGTACTTC	CASGTLSSYEQYF
.	.	TRBV10-1	TRBJ1-1	TGCGCCAGCAGCCCGGACGGGAACACTGAAGCTTTCTTT	CASSPDGNTEAFF
.	.	TRBV19	TRBJ2-1	TGTGCCAGTGCAGACGGGGCAGGGGGGTACAATGAGCAGTTCTTC	CASADGAGGYNEQFF
.	.	TRBV4-3	TRBJ2-7	TGCGCCAGCAGCCCCAAGGGCTACTACGAGCAGTACTTC	CASSPKGYYEQYF
.	.	TRBV7-9	TRBJ2-7	TGTGCCAGCAGCTTACTCGAGCAGGGGGGTTACGAGCAGTACTTC	CASSLLEQGGYEQYF
once	.	TRBV3-1/TRBV3-2	TRBJ1-2	TGTGCCAGCAGCACACGCCTCGGGCCGGGGAACTATGGCTACACCTTC	CASSTRLGPGNYGYTF
.	.	TRBV3-1/TRBV3-2	TRBJ1-6	TGTGCCAGCAGCCAGACCTACACGGGGCCTAGCGCCCTTTCACCCCTCCACTTT	CASSQTYTGPSALSPLHF
once	.	TRBV9	TRBJ1-5	TGTGCCAGCAGCGTAGGGTCCAGGAGAAATCAGCCCCAGCATTTT	CASSVGSRRNQPQHF
.	TRBD1	TRBV19	TRBJ1-1	TGTGCCAGCCGTCGAGGGCAGGGGGCAGGGAACACTGAAGCTTTCTTT	CASRRGQGAGNTEAFF
.	TRBD2	TRBV2	TRBJ2-3	TGTGCCAGCAGATCGGGACTAGCGGGTTACACAGATACGCAGTATTTT	CASRSGLAGYTDTQYF
.	.	TRBV18	TRBJ1-4	TGTGCCAGCTCACCAGGTCTAGGATTGGAAAAACTGTTTTTT	CASSPGLGLEKLFF
.	TRBD1	TRBV2	TRBJ2-2	TGTGCCAGCAGGGACAGGGGGCGTCGCACCGGGGAGCTGTTTTTT	CASRDRGRRTGELFF
.	.	TRBV9	TRBJ1-2	.	CASSVGRGAVNTF
once	.	TRBV7-8	TRBJ2-5	TGTGCCAGCAGCCTAACGGGTCCACAAGAGACCCAGTACTTC	CASSLTGPQETQYF
.	.	TRBV6-6	TRBJ1-5	TGTGCCAGCAGTTCTCTAGGTGGAGATCAGCCCCAGCATTTT	CASSSLGGDQPQHF
once	.	TRBV18	TRBJ1-1	TGTGCCAGCTCACCAAGAGCAGGTACGAACACTGAAGCTTTCTTT	CASSPRAGTNTEAFF
.	.	TRBV7-9	TRBJ2-7	TGTGCCAGCAGCTTAGTATCCGGGGCGGCCTACGAGCAGTACTTC	CASSLVSGAAYEQYF
.	.	TRBV19	TRBJ2-3	TGTGCCAGTAGTATAGCGCGAGATACGCAGTATTTT	CASSIARDTQYF
.	TRBD2	TRBV5-6	TRBJ2-3	TGTGCCAGCAGCTTTTTTTCCTTTAGCGGGAGTCGCACAGATACGCAGTATTTT	CASSFFSFSGSRTDTQYF
.	.	TRBV3-1/TRBV3-2	TRBJ1-4	TGTGCCAGCAGCCAAACAACAAGGGGGGAAAAACTGTTTTTT	CASSQTTRGEKLFF
.	TRBD1	TRBV3-1/TRBV3-2	TRBJ2-6	TGTGCCAGCAGCCAAGAAGGGGGCAGCGGGGCCAACGTCCTGACTTTC	CASSQEGGSGANVLTF
.	.	TRBV11-2	TRBJ2-7	TGTGCCAGCAGCATCACCGGGACAAGCAACTACGAGCAGTACTTC	CASSITGTSNYEQYF
.	.	TRBV6-6	TRBJ1-5	TGTGCCAGCAGTTACTTCAGAGACAATCAGCCCCAGCATTTT	CASSYFRDNQPQHF
.	.	TRBV11-2	TRBJ1-5	TGTGCCAGCAGCCCGGAGGGAGGGAGAGGACAGCCCCAGCATTTT	CASSPEGGRGQPQHF
.	TRBD1	TRBV27	TRBJ1-2	TGTGCCAGCAGTGCCGGGACAGGGGGCGCTTCTGGCTACACCTTC	CASSAGTGGASGYTF
.	TRBD1	TRBV4-3	TRBJ2-5	TGCGCCAGCAGCCAAGATCGTCGGACAGGTCTCCCCCAGTACTTC	CASSQDRRTGLPQYF
.	.	TRBV27	TRBJ2-3	TGTGCCAGCAAGGTCCTTGGGCACCCCGAAGATACGCAGTATTTT	CASKVLGHPEDTQYF
.	.	TRBV11-2	TRBJ2-7	TGTGCCAGCAGCGACCCCGTGGAGGGGAGCTCCTACGAGCAGTACTTC	CASSDPVEGSSYEQYF
.	TRBD1	TRBV5-1	TRBJ2-5	TGCGCCAGCAGCCCGTTGGGACAGGGAGAGACCCAGTACTTC	CASSPLGQGETQYF
.	TRBD1	TRBV6-5	TRBJ2-7	TGTGCCAGCAGTTACTCGATGGGACAGCTTACCTACGAGCAGTACTTC	CASSYSMGQLTYEQYF
once	TRBD1	TRBV24-1	TRBJ2-5	TGTGCCACCAGCGCCGGGACAGGGCAAGAGACCCAGTACTTC	CATSAGTGQETQYF
.	.	TRBV21-1	TRBJ2-2	TGTGCCAGCATCAATTCCGGGGAGCTGTTTTTT	CASINSGELFF
once	TRBD2	TRBV5-6	TRBJ2-1	TGTGCCAGCAGCTTGATTGGGAGGGATGAGCAGTTCTTC	CASSLIGRDEQFF
.	.	TRBV29-1	TRBJ2-3	TGCAGCGTTGCCACGGGGCAAGATACGCAGTATTTT	CSVATGQDTQYF
.	TRBD1	TRBV5-1	TRBJ2-2	TGCGCCAGCAGCCCACGGGGACAGGGTGGGAACACCGGGGAGCTGTTTTTT	CASSPRGQGGNTGELFF
.	.	TRBV6-5	TRBJ2-7	TGTGCCAGCAGTTACTCGACAAAGTACGAGCAGTACTTC	CASSYSTKYEQYF
.	.	TRBV30	TRBJ2-2	TGTGCCTGGACCGGCACCGGGGAGCTGTTTTTT	CAWTGTGELFF
.	.	TRBV19	TRBJ2-5	TGTGCCAGTAGTATAGGGGCCAGACTGTACCAAGAGACCCAGTACTTC	CASSIGARLYQETQYF
.	.	TRBV19	TRBJ1-2	TGTGCCAGTATTGCGGCCAAGGGTAACTATGGCTACACCTTC	CASIAAKGNYGYTF
once	.	TRBV7-8	TRBJ1-1	TGTGCCAGCAGCCGGCAGGCGAACACTGAAGCTTTCTTT	CASSRQANTEAFF